This TCR beta chain is drawn from a study of T-cell memory formation after mild COVID-19. From the 5' RACE reads, TCRdb called clonotypes with MiXCR, one entry per CDR3 protein. The sample has 300,000 to 350,000 distinct CDR3 sequences; roughly a fifth are singletons. This CDR3 is 14 amino acids long. Germline V gene data show CDR1 as LNHNV and CDR2 as YYDKDF (reference sequence). Trimming shortened V by 3 bases and J by 2 bases, and 9 bases separated the two germline ends. The rearrangement joins TRBV15 to TRBJ2-3, with D possibly matching TRBD1 (6 bases). The receptor comes from a man between 18 and 29 years old who had mild COVID-19 (a few samples of this study predate the infection). Cell type and time point are not known. The sample consisted of PBMCs or a T cell subset sorted from them (not recorded which). CDR3 region: CATSSGTSTDTQYF. CDR3 sequence (DNA): TGTGCCACCAGCAGCGGGACATCCACAGATACGCAGTATTTT.